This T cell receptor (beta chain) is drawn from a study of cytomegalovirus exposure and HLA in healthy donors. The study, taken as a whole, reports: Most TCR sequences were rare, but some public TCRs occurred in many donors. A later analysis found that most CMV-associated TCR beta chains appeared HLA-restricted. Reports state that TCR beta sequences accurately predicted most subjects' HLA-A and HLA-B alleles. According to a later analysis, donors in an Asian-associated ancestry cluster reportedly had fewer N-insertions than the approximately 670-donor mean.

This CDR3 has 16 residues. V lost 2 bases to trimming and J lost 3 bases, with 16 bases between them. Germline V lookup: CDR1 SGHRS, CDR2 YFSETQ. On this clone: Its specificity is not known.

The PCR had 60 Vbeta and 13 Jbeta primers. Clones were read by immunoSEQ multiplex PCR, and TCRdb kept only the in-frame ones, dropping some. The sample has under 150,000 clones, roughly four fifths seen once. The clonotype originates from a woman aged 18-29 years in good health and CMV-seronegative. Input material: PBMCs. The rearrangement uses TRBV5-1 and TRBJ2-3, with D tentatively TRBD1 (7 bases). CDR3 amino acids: CASSLNRGGGTDTQYF. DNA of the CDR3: TGCGCCAGCAGCTTAAACAGGGGAGGAGGGACAGATACGCAGTATTTT.